This record covers a single TCR beta chain. The antigen is unknown. The data were obtained in a study of T cell repertoires in cytomegalovirus infection. As for the study in general: Researchers turned to recently identified HLA-C-restricted CMV epitopes as well as well-studied HLA-B-restricted ones. A matching HLA type, together with CMV infection, was signaled by public TCR beta signatures.

The CDR3 length is 13 residues. Germline lookup yields CDR1 LNHNV and CDR2 YYDKDF (reference sequence). The ends were cut back, 5 bases at V and 7 bases at J, with 12 bases in the middle. TCRdb passed the reads through MiXCR, listing each CDR3 protein once. This table holds 680,000 or so distinct CDR3 sequences, 30% to 40% found once. General study points: HLA-C-restricted CMV-specific TCR beta clonotypes were dominant in the ex vivo response. Accumulated public TCR beta family frequency recognized individuals carrying CMV together with the relevant HLA.

The specimen was cultured PBMCs, collected from culture after CMV antigen stimulation. V is TRBV15 and J is TRBJ1-5; perhaps TRBD1 as D (5 bases). This TCR was sampled from a human donor in good health (CMV status not recorded). Some clones in this sample may be carry-over from other donors' samples. CDR3: CATSLPGGQPQHF. Written as DNA, the CDR3 is TGTGCCACCAGCCTCCCTGGGGGGCAGCCCCAGCATTTT.